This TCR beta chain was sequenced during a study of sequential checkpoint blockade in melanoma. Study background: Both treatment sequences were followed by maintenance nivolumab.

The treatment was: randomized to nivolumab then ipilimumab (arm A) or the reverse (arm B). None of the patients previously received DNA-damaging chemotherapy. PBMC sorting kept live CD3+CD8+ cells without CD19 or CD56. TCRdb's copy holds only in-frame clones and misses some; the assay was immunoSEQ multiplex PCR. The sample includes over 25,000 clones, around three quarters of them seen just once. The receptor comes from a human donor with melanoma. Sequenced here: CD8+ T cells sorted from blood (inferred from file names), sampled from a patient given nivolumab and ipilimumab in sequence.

CDR3 bases: TGTGCCAGCAGCGTATCCCGGGGGGGAAACACCGGGGAGCTGTTTTTT. The encoded protein is CASSVSRGGNTGELFF. This rearrangement joins TRBV9 to TRBJ2-2; 8 bases fit TRBD2. This CDR3 contains 16 residues. The germline gives CDR1 SGDLS, CDR2 YYNGEE. V trimming: 1 base; J trimming: 2 bases; junction bases outside the gene matches: 4.